The T cell receptor beta chain described here comes from a study of T cell changes during pregnancy in multiple sclerosis. CDR3 length: 15 residues. Germline V CDR1 and CDR2: SEHNR, FQNEAQ (reference sequence). V lost 3 bases, J lost 4 bases, and 4 bases stayed unmatched. Sequencing was performed with immunoSEQ multiplex PCR; in TCRdb, only in-frame clones are kept and a portion is missing. The sample includes about 76,000 clones, roughly 92% of them seen just once. This chain connects TRBV7-9 to TRBJ1-1, with 11 bases aligning to TRBD1. The sequences come from peripheral blood, collected after pregnancy. The source is a female donor in good health, enrolled as a control in a pregnancy study. CDR3 nucleotides: TGTGCCAGCAGCTTTGGGGGGACAGGGGGCACTGAAGCTTTCTTT. Translating it yields CASSFGGTGGTEAFF.